Shown below are 14 T cell receptor beta chains from a single sample sequenced in a study of blood T cell repertoires in COVID-19. Clones were read by immunoSEQ multiplex PCR, and TCRdb kept only the in-frame ones, dropping some. Among 350,000 to 450,000 clones listed, around 85% were seen once. The sequenced sample was peripheral blood. These TCRs come from a woman aged 18-35 years with acute or convalescent COVID-19.

This clone was recorded a few times. This chain links TRBV5-1 with TRBJ2-3, with 7 nucleotides matching TRBD1. The V and J ends lost 3 bases and 2 bases, in that order; junction bases with no gene match: 6. CDR3 length: 15 amino acids. Germline V CDR1 and CDR2: SGHRS, YFSETQ. CDR3 in amino acids: CASSSETGITDTQYF. The CDR3 bases are TGCGCCAGCAGCTCCGAGACAGGGATCACAGATACGCAGTATTTT.

This chain uses TRBV27 with TRBJ1-1; 7 positions agree with TRBD1. The V segment lost 3 bases and the J segment 1 base; nucleotides outside the gene matches: 2. CDR1 and CDR2 (germline): MNHEY, SMNVEV (reference sequence). This CDR3 contains 14 residues. For the CDR3, the DNA is TGTGCCAGCAGTTTGTACAGGGGGAACACTGAAGCTTTCTTT. It specifies CASSLYRGNTEAFF.

The rearrangement links TRBV27 to TRBJ2-1; D unresolved. CDR3 length equals 14 residues. V gave up 3 bases and J gave up 0 bases, with 6 bases separating them. CDR1 and CDR2 from the germline V gene are MNHEY and SMNVEV (reference sequence). The CDR3 DNA follows: TGTGCCAGCAGTTTTCAGTTCTCCTACAATGAGCAGTTCTTC. Its protein is CASSFQFSYNEQFF.

The V and J genes are TRBV21-1 and TRBJ2-1; TRBD2 is the table's D call, not checked against the DNA. TRBV21-1 is given as a pseudogene. This CDR3 contains 17 residues. DNA of the CDR3: TGTGCCCAAACCGGAGAAGGGCGGGGAATGGCGAACTATGAGCAGTTCTTC. Encoded protein: CAQTGEGRGMANYEQFF.

The chain recombines TRBV6-5 with TRBJ1-5; D possibly corresponds to TRBD1 (6 bases). Trimming removed 7 bases from V and 9 bases from J, with 16 bases in between. CDR1 and CDR2 from the germline V gene are MNHEY and SVGAGI. CDR3 length equals 13 residues. CDR3 in amino acids: CASTAGERRPQHF. The CDR3 bases are TGTGCCAGCACGGCAGGGGAGCGGAGGCCCCAGCATTTT.

The chain uses TRBV24-1 and TRBJ2-3; 15 bases line up with TRBD2. Per germline, CDR1 KGHDR and CDR2 SFDVKD. This CDR3 contains 15 residues. V was clipped by 10 bases and J by 4 bases; unmatched bases: 5. The CDR3 reads CATEGLAGGADTQYF. The CDR3 DNA reads as TGTGCCACAGAAGGACTAGCGGGAGGGGCAGATACGCAGTATTTT.

The V and J genes are TRBV15 and TRBJ1-1; D is possibly TRBD1 (5 bases). CDR3 length: 15 residues. The V and J ends lost 3 bases and 1 base respectively, with 12 bases between them. Germline values: CDR1 LNHNV, CDR2 YYDKDF (reference sequence). The CDR3 protein is CATSSPWGGNTEAFF. The CDR3 nucleotides read TGTGCCACCAGCAGCCCATGGGGGGGGAACACTGAAGCTTTCTTT.

This clone has just one count. The rearrangement links TRBV12-3 or TRBV12-4 to TRBJ2-7, with 8 bases identical to TRBD2. CDR3 length: 13 residues. Losses at the gene ends were 7 bases for V and 4 bases for J; bases not matched to a gene: 6. As DNA, the CDR3 is TGTGCCAGCACCTTAAGCGGGAGTTACGAGCAGTACTTC. Its protein is CASTLSGSYEQYF.

This rearrangement joins TRBV2 to TRBJ1-6; tentative D call: TRBD1 (6 bases). The germline V gene has CDR1 SNHLY and CDR2 FYNNEI. With 8 bases removed from V and 10 bases from J, the gap between germline ends came to 15 bases. This CDR3 spans 13 amino acids. The CDR3 bases are TGTGCCAGCCGTACCACAGGGCTATCACCCCTCCACTTT. Its translation: CASRTTGLSPLHF.

The chain carries TRBV19 and TRBJ1-6; 7 positions match TRBD1. CDR3 size: 14 residues. Germline CDR1 is LNHDA and CDR2 is SQIVND (reference sequence). V gave up 5 bases and J gave up 7 bases; unmatched junction bases: 5. The CDR3 DNA reads as TGTGCCAGTAGTGTACGACAGGGAAATTCACCCCTCCACTTT. As protein: CASSVRQGNSPLHF.

The DNA of the CDR3 is TGTGCCAGCAGTCGTTCTTCGGGACAGGGGTCCTACGAGCAGTACTTC. Its protein product is CASSRSSGQGSYEQYF. This chain joins TRBV7-9 and TRBJ2-7, with 10 bases fitting TRBD1. This CDR3 is 16 amino acids long. J lost 1 base, V lost 6 bases, and 9 bases had no gene match. Looked up from germline, CDR1 is SEHNR and CDR2 is FQNEAQ (reference sequence).

This chain joins TRBV24-1 and TRBJ2-5, with D perhaps TRBD1 (5 bases). This CDR3 region has 15 residues. V dropped 4 bases and J dropped 1 base, with 12 bases sitting between them. Germline-derived CDR1 and CDR2 are KGHDR and SFDVKD. The CDR3 DNA follows: TGTGCCACCAGTGACACACAGGAATCCCAAGAGACCCAGTACTTC. It translates to CATSDTQESQETQYF.

This chain links TRBV5-1 with TRBJ2-3; 9 bases match TRBD1. This CDR3 region has 16 residues. The V gene end was trimmed by 4 bases and the J gene end by 4 bases; junction bases not matched to a gene: 10. Germline V lookup: CDR1 SGHRS, CDR2 YFSETQ. CDR3 protein: CASSEPQGAGADTQYF. In nucleotides, the CDR3 is TGCGCCAGCAGCGAACCACAGGGGGCTGGGGCAGATACGCAGTATTTT.

The chain joins TRBV2 to TRBJ1-2; D may be TRBD1 (5 bases). Deletions cut 11 bases from V and 5 bases from J, with 15 bases between. The germline gives CDR1 SNHLY, CDR2 FYNNEI. This CDR3 comprises 12 residues. For the CDR3, the DNA is TGTGCCGGTGGGGACTTTACATATGGCTACACCTTC. Encoded protein: CAGGDFTYGYTF. Drawing the rest from reference TRBV2 and TRBJ1-2, the complete variable domain is EPEVTQTPSHQVTQMGQEVILRCVPISNHLYFYWYRQILGQKVEFLVSFYNNEISEKSEIFDDQFSVERPDGSNFTLKIRSTKLEDSAMYFCAGGDFTYGYTFGSGTRLTVV.